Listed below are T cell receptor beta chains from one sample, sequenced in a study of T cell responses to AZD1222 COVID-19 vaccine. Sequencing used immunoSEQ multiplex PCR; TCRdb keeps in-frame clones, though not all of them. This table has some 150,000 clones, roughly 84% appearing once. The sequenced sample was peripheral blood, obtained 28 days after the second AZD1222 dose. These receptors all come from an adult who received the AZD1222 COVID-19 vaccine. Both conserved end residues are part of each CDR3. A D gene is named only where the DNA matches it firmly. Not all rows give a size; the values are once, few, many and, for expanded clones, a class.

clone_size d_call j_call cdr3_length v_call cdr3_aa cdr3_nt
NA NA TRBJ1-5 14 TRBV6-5 CASSYSGGGQPQHF TGTGCCAGCAGTTACTCGGGGGGCGGCCAGCCCCAGCATTTT
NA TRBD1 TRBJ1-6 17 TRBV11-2 CASSGRDRGNYNSPLHF TGTGCCAGCAGCGGCAGGGACAGGGGAAATTATAATTCACCCCTCCACTTT
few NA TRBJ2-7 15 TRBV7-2 CASSLGVTSSYEQYF TGTGCCAGCAGCTTAGGAGTGACGAGCTCCTACGAGCAGTACTTC
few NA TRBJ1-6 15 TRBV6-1 CASSEAVGGNSPLHF TGTGCCAGCAGTGAAGCGGTGGGAGGGAATTCACCCCTCCACTTT
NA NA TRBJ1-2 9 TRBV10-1 CASSESDPF TGCGCCAGCAGTGAGTCGGACCCGTTC
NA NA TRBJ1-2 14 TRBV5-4 CASSPQGGDYGYTF TGTGCCAGCAGCCCACAGGGAGGTGACTATGGCTACACCTTC
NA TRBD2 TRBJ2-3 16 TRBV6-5 CASSYGTSGHTDTQYF TGTGCCAGCAGTTATGGGACTAGCGGACACACAGATACGCAGTATTTT
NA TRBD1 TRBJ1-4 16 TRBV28 CASSLSKAGGYEKLFF TGTGCCAGCAGTTTATCGAAGGCAGGGGGTTATGAAAAACTGTTTTTT
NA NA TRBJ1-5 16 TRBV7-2 CASSLERDGSNQPQHF TGTGCCAGCAGCTTAGAACGGGACGGCAGCAATCAGCCCCAGCATTTT
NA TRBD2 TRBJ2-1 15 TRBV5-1 CASSLGTSGIYEQFF TGCGCCAGCAGCCTCGGGACTAGCGGGATCTATGAGCAGTTCTTC
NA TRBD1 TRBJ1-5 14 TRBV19 CASSMGQKNQPQHF TGTGCCAGTAGTATGGGACAGAAGAACCAGCCCCAGCATTTT
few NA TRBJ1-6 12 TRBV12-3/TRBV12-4 CASSPLYSPLHF TGTGCCAGCAGCCCCCTGTATTCACCCCTCCACTTT
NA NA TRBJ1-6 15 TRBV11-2 CASSLQGQNNSPLHF TGTGCCAGCAGCTTACAAGGACAGAATAATTCACCCCTCCACTTT
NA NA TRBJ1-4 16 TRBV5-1 CASSLGQGGVGEKLFF TGCGCCAGCAGCTTGGGGCAGGGAGGGGTCGGTGAAAAACTGTTTTTT
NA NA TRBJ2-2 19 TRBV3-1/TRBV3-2 CASSPPRFAPGAYTGELFF TGTGCCAGCAGCCCGCCCCGGTTCGCTCCAGGGGCCTACACCGGGGAGCTGTTTTTT
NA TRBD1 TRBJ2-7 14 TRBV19 CASAPGTGPYEQYF TGTGCCAGTGCCCCCGGGACAGGGCCCTACGAGCAGTACTTC
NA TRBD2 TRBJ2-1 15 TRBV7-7 CASSELAGVINEQFF TGTGCTAGCAGCGAGCTAGCGGGAGTGATTAATGAGCAGTTCTTC
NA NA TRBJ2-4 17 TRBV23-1 CASSQPTRTVFNDIQYF TGCGCCAGCAGTCAACCGACACGGACCGTTTTTAATGACATTCAGTACTTC
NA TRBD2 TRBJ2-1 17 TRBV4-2 CASSPIGGLAGGNEQFF TGTGCCAGCAGCCCCATAGGAGGGCTAGCGGGAGGCAATGAGCAGTTCTTC
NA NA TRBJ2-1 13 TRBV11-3 CASSLELYNEQFF TGTGCCAGCAGCTTAGAACTCTACAATGAGCAGTTCTTC
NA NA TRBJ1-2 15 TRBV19 CASSLEGPGRYGYTF TGTGCCAGTAGTTTAGAGGGGCCGGGGCGCTATGGCTACACCTTC
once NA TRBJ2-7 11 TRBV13 CASSLIDEQYF TGTGCCAGCAGCTTGATCGACGAGCAGTACTTC
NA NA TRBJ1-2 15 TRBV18 CASSPSQGVGHGYTF TGTGCCAGCTCACCATCCCAGGGAGTTGGCCATGGCTACACCTTC
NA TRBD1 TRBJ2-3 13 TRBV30 CAWSLQGGDTQYF TGTGCCTGGAGTCTACAGGGGGGAGATACGCAGTATTTT
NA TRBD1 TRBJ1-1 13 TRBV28 CASSRLQGNEAFF TGTGCCAGCAGCAGACTACAGGGGAATGAAGCTTTCTTT
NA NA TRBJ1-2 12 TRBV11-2 CASSLDGTAHTF TGTGCCAGCAGCTTAGACGGGACCGCGCACACCTTC
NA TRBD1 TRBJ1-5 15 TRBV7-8 CASRPDRASNQPQHF TGTGCCAGCAGGCCCGACAGGGCTAGCAATCAGCCCCAGCATTTT
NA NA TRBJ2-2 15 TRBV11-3 CASSSSERMTGELFF TGTGCCAGCAGCTCCTCGGAGCGAATGACCGGGGAGCTGTTTTTT
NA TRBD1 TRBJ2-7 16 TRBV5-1 CASSPPGQGKGGEQYF TGCGCCAGCAGCCCCCCGGGACAGGGAAAGGGCGGTGAGCAGTACTTC
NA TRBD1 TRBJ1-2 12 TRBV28 CASSYRGRGYTF TGTGCCAGCAGTTACAGGGGGAGGGGCTACACCTTC
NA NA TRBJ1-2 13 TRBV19 CATATQHTYGYTF TGTGCCACTGCGACACAACATACCTATGGCTACACCTTC
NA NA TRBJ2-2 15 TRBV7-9 CASSLAGRGTGELFF TGTGCCAGCAGCTTAGCCGGGAGAGGTACCGGGGAGCTGTTTTTT
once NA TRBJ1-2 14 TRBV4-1 CASREQAVGYGYTF TGCGCCAGCAGAGAACAGGCGGTGGGCTATGGCTACACCTTC
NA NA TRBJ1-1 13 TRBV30 CAWSVPGQSPAFF TGTGCCTGGAGTGTCCCCGGACAGTCCCCAGCTTTCTTT
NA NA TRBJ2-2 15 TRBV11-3 CASSPGTGEAGELFF TGTGCCAGCAGCCCGGGAACAGGGGAGGCCGGGGAGCTGTTTTTT
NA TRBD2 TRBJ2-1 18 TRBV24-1 CATSDPDLTSGSGNEQFF TGTGCCACCAGTGATCCCGACCTGACTAGCGGGAGTGGGAATGAGCAGTTCTTC
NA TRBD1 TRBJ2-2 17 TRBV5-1 CASSRGQGASNTGELFF TGCGCCAGCAGCAGGGGACAGGGGGCCTCGAACACCGGGGAGCTGTTTTTT
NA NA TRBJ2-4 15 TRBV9 CASSATGGAKNIQYF TGTGCCAGCAGCGCAACAGGCGGAGCCAAAAACATTCAGTACTTC
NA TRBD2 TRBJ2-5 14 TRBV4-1 CASSFQAGLETQYF TGCGCCAGCAGCTTCCAAGCGGGACTAGAGACCCAGTACTTC
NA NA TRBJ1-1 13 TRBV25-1 CASSDNLNTEAFF TGTGCCAGCAGTGACAACCTGAACACTGAAGCTTTCTTT
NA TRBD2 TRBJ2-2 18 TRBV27 CASSPWERGASNTGELFF TGTGCCAGCAGCCCCTGGGAGCGGGGGGCCTCGAACACCGGGGAGCTGTTTTTT
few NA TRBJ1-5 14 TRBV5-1 CASSPDDSNQPQHF TGCGCCAGCAGCCCTGATGATAGCAATCAGCCCCAGCATTTT
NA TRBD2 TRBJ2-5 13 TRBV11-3 CASSFGGAETQYF TGTGCCAGCAGTTTCGGGGGGGCAGAGACCCAGTACTTC
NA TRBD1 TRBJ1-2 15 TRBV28 CASGRTGQEYYGYTF TGTGCCAGCGGTCGAACGGGACAGGAATACTATGGCTACACCTTC
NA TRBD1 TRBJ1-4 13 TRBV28 CATEDREGEKLFF TGTGCCACCGAGGACAGGGAAGGGGAAAAACTGTTTTTT
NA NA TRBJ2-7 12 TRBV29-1 CSVEGVGWEQYF TGCAGCGTTGAAGGGGTAGGGTGGGAGCAGTACTTC
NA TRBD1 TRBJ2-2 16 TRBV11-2 CASSPNRGSSTGELFF TGTGCCAGCAGCCCCAACAGGGGTAGTAGTACCGGGGAGCTGTTTTTT
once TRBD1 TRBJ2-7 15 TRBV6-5 CASSYLRDRNNEQYF TGTGCCAGCAGTTATCTCCGGGACAGGAACAACGAGCAGTACTTC
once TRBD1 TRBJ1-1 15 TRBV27 CASSPTGQVNTEAFF TGTGCCAGCAGTCCCACCGGACAGGTGAACACTGAAGCTTTCTTT
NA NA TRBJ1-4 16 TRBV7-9 CASSFPTTAKNEKLFF TGTGCCAGCAGCTTCCCCACGACGGCTAAAAATGAAAAACTGTTTTTT